The 31 T cell receptor beta chains below come from one sample, sequenced in a study of cytomegalovirus exposure and HLA in healthy donors. PCR used 60 Vbeta primers and 13 Jbeta primers. The table came from immunoSEQ multiplex PCR; TCRdb's copy has only in-frame clones and leaves some out. The sample lists fewer than 200,000 clones; 80% to 90% were seen once. The sample comprised PBMCs. These receptors came from a man aged 35 to 55 in good health and CMV-seropositive.

The V and J genes are TRBV7-3 and TRBJ2-7; D possibly corresponds to TRBD2 (5 bases). This CDR3 has 13 amino acids. Germline assignment: CDR1 SGHTA and CDR2 FQGTGA. Trimming took off 5 bases at V and 5 bases at J, with 13 bases between the two ends. DNA of the CDR3: TGTGCCAGCAGCACCGGAGTCGGGAACGAGCAGTACTTC. Encoded protein: CASSTGVGNEQYF.

The chain carries TRBV5-1 and TRBJ1-4, with a tentative D call TRBD1 (5 bases). This CDR3 comprises 15 residues. Germline CDR1 and CDR2: SGHRS and YFSETQ. V gave up 2 bases and J gave up 5 bases, with 13 bases separating them. This chain's CDR3 is CASSFGTGLNEKLFF. The DNA of the CDR3 is TGCGCCAGCAGCTTTGGAACAGGATTAAATGAAAAACTGTTTTTT. Full variable domain (missing parts from reference TRBV5-1 and TRBJ1-4): KAGVTQTPRYLIKTRGQQVTLSCSPISGHRSVSWYQQTPGQGLQFLFEYFSETQRNKGNFPGRFSGRQFSNSRSEMNVSTLELGDSALYLCASSFGTGLNEKLFFGSGTQLSVL.

This clone came up once. The rearrangement joins TRBV2 to TRBJ2-1; TRBD2 matches 9 bases. V lost 6 bases and J lost 2; bases outside the gene matches: 11. The CDR3 covers 17 residues. The germline gives CDR1 SNHLY, CDR2 FYNNEI. The CDR3 bases are TGTGCCAGCAGCCCCTCTAGCGGGAAGGGTGCCTACAATGAGCAGTTCTTC. It yields the protein CASSPSSGKGAYNEQFF.

This clone showed up just once. The junction shows a germline mismatch at one end, possibly a read error. The V call is TRBV2, the J call TRBJ2-7; D not certain. The CDR3 spans 12 residues. Germline loops: CDR1 SNHLY, CDR2 FYNNEI. The CDR3 sequence: CASTVDSHEQYF. DNA of the CDR3: TGTGCCAGCACGGTAGACTCCCACGAGCAGTACTTC.

The rearrangement uses TRBV4-3 and TRBJ2-1, with 9 bases fitting TRBD2. Germline CDR1 is LGHNA and CDR2 is YSLEER. CDR3 length: 16 residues. Losses at the gene ends were 0 bases for V and 6 bases for J; bases not matched to a gene: 6. The CDR3 loop reads CASSQEASGAPNEQFF. The CDR3 region has the DNA TGCGCCAGCAGCCAAGAGGCTAGCGGGGCCCCCAATGAGCAGTTCTTC.

The V call is TRBV5-1, the J call TRBJ2-7, with D possibly matching TRBD2 (6 bases). Germline CDR1 reads SGHRS; CDR2 reads YFSETQ. Trimming took 3 bases from V and 1 from J, leaving 14 bases between them. This CDR3 is 15 amino acids long. CDR3 sequence: CASSWEVAGSYEQYF. The CDR3 nucleotides are TGCGCCAGCAGCTGGGAGGTGGCCGGGTCCTACGAGCAGTACTTC.

The genes are TRBV28 and TRBJ1-2; the match to TRBD1 covers 7 bases. Germline V gene lookup returns CDR1 MDHEN and CDR2 SYDVKM. V lost 5 bases to trimming and J lost 4 bases; unmatched junction nucleotides: 10. The CDR3 length is 15 residues. The CDR3 bases are TGTGCCAGCAGTCCTTCACGAGGGGGCAGCTATGGCTACACCTTC. Amino acid sequence: CASSPSRGGSYGYTF.

This chain connects TRBV7-8 to TRBJ1-5, with a possible D match to TRBD1 (5 bases). Germline V gene lookup returns CDR1 SGHVS and CDR2 FQNEAQ. Trimming removed 5 bases from V and 5 bases from J, with 13 bases in between. This CDR3 is 14 amino acids long. DNA of the CDR3: TGTGCCAGCAGCGGGGGGACCGGGGATCAGCCCCAGCATTTT. It translates to CASSGGTGDQPQHF.

The genes are TRBV29-1 and TRBJ1-1; D is undetermined. The CDR3 has 12 amino acids. Germline CDR1 is SQVTM and CDR2 is ANQGSEA. V lost 3 bases, J lost 1 base, and 6 bases lay in between. The CDR3, as DNA: TGCAGCGTTGACTCCGGGAACACTGAAGCTTTCTTT. The encoded protein is CSVDSGNTEAFF.

The genes are TRBV9 and TRBJ2-3, with TRBD2 matching 16 bases. There are 16 residues in the CDR3. The V gene's germline CDR1 is SGDLS and CDR2 YYNGEE. Unmatched junction bases numbered 1, after V lost 2 bases and J lost 4 bases. DNA of the CDR3: TGTGCCAGCAGCGTTGGGACTAGCGGGGGGGCAGATACGCAGTATTTT. This translates into CASSVGTSGGADTQYF. The entire variable domain, with the rest obtained from reference TRBV9 and TRBJ2-3, is as follows: DSGVTQTPKHLITATGQRVTLRCSPRSGDLSVYWYQQSLDQGLQFLIQYYNGEERAKGNILERFSAQQFPDLHSELNLSSLELGDSALYFCASSVGTSGGADTQYFGPGTRLTVL.

V is TRBV7-8 and J is TRBJ1-1, with D perhaps TRBD1 (6 bases). The germline gives CDR1 SGHVS, CDR2 FQNEAQ. V was shortened by 3 bases and J by 6 bases, with 20 bases between the two germline ends. This CDR3 is 16 amino acids long. The CDR3 coding sequence is TGTGCCAGCAGCTTCCGGAACAGGGTGAGTGGCGCTGAAGCTTTCTTT. As protein: CASSFRNRVSGAEAFF.

CDR3 DNA: TGTGCCAGCAGCCCCGCGGGCGGGAGCTCCTACAATGAGCAGTTCTTC. It codes for CASSPAGGSSYNEQFF. This sequence joins TRBV11-3 and TRBJ2-1, with TRBD2 identical over 7 bases. Looked up from germline, CDR1 is SGHNT and CDR2 is YENEEA. J was trimmed by 0 bases and V by 5 bases; bases with no gene match: 7. This CDR3 region has 16 residues.

The chain recombines TRBV5-5 with TRBJ2-2; a weak D match, TRBD1 (6 bases). CDR3 size: 15 residues. The V gene's germline CDR1 is SGHKS and CDR2 YYEKEE (reference sequence). V gave up 3 bases and J gave up 4 bases, with 13 bases separating them. The CDR3 DNA reads TGTGCCAGCAGCTCCCTACAGGGTGCCACCGGGGAGCTGTTTTTT. This translates into CASSSLQGATGELFF.

On this clone: One end of the junction varies from germline; a read error may be responsible. This chain joins TRBV6-5 and TRBJ2-7; TRBD2 matches at 11 bases. The CDR3 sequence is 16 residues long. The germline CDR1 and CDR2 sequences are MNHEY and SVGAGI. The CDR3 is CASSYRGLAAPYKQYF. CDR3 in DNA: TGTGCCAGCAGTTACCGGGGACTAGCGGCACCCTACAAGCAGTACTTC.

The chain is built from TRBV7-8 and TRBJ2-7, with D maybe TRBD2 (5 bases). CDR1 is SGHVS and CDR2 is FQNEAQ in the germline V gene. Trimming took off 5 bases at V and 7 bases at J, with 21 bases between the two ends. CDR3 length: 15 amino acids. The CDR3 region has the DNA TGTGCCAGCAGCCGACGGGATGAACTCCTCCCTGAGCAGTACTTC. This codes for CASSRRDELLPEQYF.

The chain recombines TRBV7-9 with TRBJ2-7; tentatively, D is TRBD1 (5 bases). This CDR3 region has 14 residues. The germline V gene encodes CDR1 SEHNR and CDR2 FQNEAQ (reference sequence). V lost 5 bases and J 2 bases, leaving 13 bases between the germline ends. As DNA, the CDR3 is TGTGCCAGCAGCGTTAGGCCAGGGACCTACGAGCAGTACTTC. The encoded protein is CASSVRPGTYEQYF. Filled out from reference TRBV7-9 and TRBJ2-7, the complete variable domain reads DTGVSQNPRHKITKRGQNVTFRCDPISEHNRLYWYRQTLGQGPEFLTYFQNEAQLEKSRLLSDRFSAERPKGSFSTLEIQRTEQGDSAMYLCASSVRPGTYEQYFGPGTRLTVT.

This clone has just one count. The rearrangement joins TRBV11-3 to TRBJ2-2, with TRBD1 identical over 9 bases. Germline-derived CDR1 and CDR2 are SGHNT and YENEEA. The CDR3 has 16 amino acids. V lost 5 bases, J lost 3 bases, and 7 bases stayed unmatched. This chain's CDR3 is CASSRNRGLDTGELFF. For the CDR3, the DNA is TGTGCCAGCAGCAGAAACAGGGGGCTAGACACCGGGGAGCTGTTTTTT.

This rearrangement joins TRBV9 to TRBJ2-2, with TRBD1 identical over 7 bases. This CDR3 region has 17 residues. The V gene end was trimmed by 4 bases and the J gene end by 1 base; junction bases not matched to a gene: 10. From germline, CDR1 is SGDLS and CDR2 YYNGEE. Here the CDR3 DNA reads TGTGCCAGCAGCCACCTTTCAGGGGGAAGGAACACCGGGGAGCTGTTTTTT. It translates to CASSHLSGGRNTGELFF.

The chain recombines TRBV5-4 with TRBJ2-2; 7 bases align to TRBD1. J gave up 4 bases and V 3 bases, and 6 bases lay outside the gene matches. CDR3 length: 15 residues. Germline values: CDR1 SGHNT, CDR2 YYREEE (reference sequence). The CDR3 spells CASSSKGAGTGELFF. The CDR3 bases are TGTGCCAGCAGCTCTAAGGGGGCGGGCACCGGGGAGCTGTTTTTT.

V is TRBV10-3 and J is TRBJ2-2; D is unclear. Germline V gene sequence: CDR1 ENHRY, CDR2 SYGVKD. The CDR3 runs 12 residues. V shed 4 bases and J shed 9 bases, with 9 bases lying between them. In nucleotides, the CDR3 is TGTGCCATCAGTGCTTCTCCTCGGGAGCTGTTTTTT. It codes for CAISASPRELFF.

The rearrangement joins TRBV5-6 to TRBJ1-1; a weak D match, TRBD1 (5 bases). The CDR3 loop spans 15 amino acids. CDR1 SGHDT and CDR2 YYEEEE come from the germline V gene. V was clipped by 4 bases and J by 5 bases, with 18 bases between them. DNA for the CDR3: TGTGCCAGCAGCCTTGGGGAGGGGAAGGGGACTGAAGCTTTCTTT. Translating gives CASSLGEGKGTEAFF.

The genes are TRBV30 and TRBJ1-2; possible D gene TRBD1, 6 bases. The CDR3 spans 12 residues. The V and J ends lost 0 bases and 8 bases respectively, with 10 bases between them. The V gene's germline CDR1 is GTSNPN and CDR2 SVGIG (reference sequence). The CDR3 nucleotides are TGTGCCTGGAGTGTACGAGGGGGAGGCTACACCTTC. Translation gives CAWSVRGGGYTF.

The rearrangement uses TRBV5-1 and TRBJ2-2, with D possibly being TRBD2 (6 bases). The CDR3 runs 14 residues. Trimming took off 0 bases at V and 9 bases at J, with 12 bases between the two ends. CDR1 and CDR2 (germline): SGHRS, YFSETQ. The CDR3 loop reads CASSLAGGMRELFF. The CDR3 nucleotides are TGCGCCAGCAGCTTGGCCGGAGGGATGAGGGAGCTGTTTTTT. Together with reference TRBV5-1 and TRBJ2-2, the CDR3 gives the full variable domain: KAGVTQTPRYLIKTRGQQVTLSCSPISGHRSVSWYQQTPGQGLQFLFEYFSETQRNKGNFPGRFSGRQFSNSRSEMNVSTLELGDSALYLCASSLAGGMRELFFGEGSRLTVL.

In regard to this clone: The same CDR3 is also encoded by other DNA sequences in this sample. This chain joins TRBV6-6 and TRBJ2-5; 10 positions match TRBD2. CDR3 length: 15 residues. V lost 6 bases, J lost 3 bases, and 7 bases stayed unmatched. Looked up from germline, CDR1 is MNHNY and CDR2 is SVGAGI (reference sequence). CDR3 in amino acids: CASSYQLAGEETQYF. CDR3 DNA sequence: TGTGCCAGCAGCTACCAGCTAGCGGGAGAAGAGACCCAGTACTTC.

The chain combines TRBV6-5 with TRBJ2-3; 7 positions agree with TRBD2. The V gene end was trimmed by 5 bases and the J gene end by 10 bases; junction bases not matched to a gene: 9. CDR1 is MNHEY, CDR2 SVGAGI, per germline. This CDR3 contains 13 residues. This chain's CDR3 is CASSPYTGGAQYF. The CDR3 coding sequence is TGTGCCAGCAGTCCGTACACGGGAGGTGCGCAGTATTTT.

The chain combines TRBV11-1 with TRBJ2-3; D may be TRBD1 (6 bases). Germline loops: CDR1 SGHAT, CDR2 FQDESV (reference sequence). This CDR3 contains 12 residues. V lost 7 bases to trimming and J lost 6 bases, with 11 bases between them. The CDR3 protein is CASTPRGDTQYF. The CDR3 nucleotides are TGTGCCAGCACCCCTAGGGGGGATACGCAGTATTTT.

J is TRBJ1-3 and V is TRBV5-1; 10 nucleotides match TRBD1. Germline CDR1 and CDR2: SGHRS and YFSETQ. There are 16 residues in the CDR3. V shed 3 bases and J 4 bases; nucleotides not matched to a gene: 7. This CDR3 is CASSYGSGQGGNTIYF. The DNA for the CDR3 is TGCGCCAGCAGCTACGGTTCGGGACAGGGGGGAAACACCATATATTTT.

J is TRBJ1-6 and V is TRBV9, with a possible D match to TRBD1 (5 bases). The CDR3 sequence is 15 residues long. V lost 4 bases and J lost 5, with 13 bases in between. Germline CDR1 reads SGDLS; CDR2 reads YYNGEE. The CDR3 sequence is CASSFKSGNNSPLHF. CDR3 bases: TGTGCCAGCAGCTTTAAGTCAGGGAATAATTCACCCCTCCACTTT.

This clone has a handful of counts. The rearrangement links TRBV13 to TRBJ2-1, with TRBD2 matching 7 bases. The CDR3 runs 12 residues. The V gene's germline CDR1 is PRHDT and CDR2 FYEKMQ (reference sequence). Germline trimming cut 5 bases from V and 7 bases from J; bases unmatched to any gene: 2. The chain's CDR3 is CASSLGGNEQFF. The CDR3 DNA reads as TGTGCCAGCAGCCTCGGGGGGAATGAGCAGTTCTTC. Supplemented by reference TRBV13 and TRBJ2-1, the full variable domain reads AAGVIQSPRHLIKEKRETATLKCYPIPRHDTVYWYQQGPGQDPQFLISFYEKMQSDKGSIPDRFSAQQFSDYHSELNMSSLELGDSALYFCASSLGGNEQFFGPGTRLTVL.

In DNA, the CDR3 is TGTGCCAGCAGCCCCGACAGGGAGGTTGAGACCCAGTACTTC. This translates into CASSPDREVETQYF. V is TRBV5-6 and J is TRBJ2-5; weak D call: TRBD1 (7 bases). Germline loops: CDR1 SGHDT, CDR2 YYEEEE. CDR3 length: 14 residues. Trimming took 4 bases from V and 5 from J, leaving 15 bases between them.

The table lists this clone with a count of one. The junction shows a germline mismatch at one end, possibly a read error. This sequence joins TRBV30 and TRBJ2-3; D perhaps matches TRBD2 (5 bases). Per the germline V gene, CDR1 is GTSNPN and CDR2 is SVGIG (reference sequence). The CDR3 sequence is 12 residues long. This chain's CDR3 is CAWSPPNGSRHF. The DNA of the CDR3 is TGTGCCTGGAGCCCCCCAAATGGGAGCAGGCATTTT.